What follows describes a single T cell receptor beta chain. Its antigen is still unknown. Authors' processing steps: Filtering differed, since immunoSEQ gave only junction sequences and no quality scores. Profiled with immunoSEQ multiplex PCR; TCRdb holds only in-frame clones, not every one. The D gene and trimming were derived from the DNA, and the V and J assignments and clone size from that table. The sample consists of around 2.1 million clones, roughly 91% of them appearing once. These data originate in a study of shared clonotypes between healthy human individuals. General study findings and limits: The sole specimen, blood, was sampled, and tissue repertoires likely differ. Richness estimates generally favored naive over memory subsets.

The naive CD8 population came from CD45RO-negative cells selected for CCR7, without terminally differentiated effector memory CD45RA+ cells. The CDR3 has 16 residues. V trimming: 4 bases; J trimming: 9 bases; junction bases outside the gene matches: 14. Germline assignment: CDR1 LNHDA and CDR2 SQIVND (reference sequence). The V and J genes are TRBV19 and TRBJ2-5; 10 bases are a match to TRBD2. Specimen: naive CD8+ T cells from PBMCs. The sequence was collected from a man aged 18 to 35 in good health. Some clones in this sample may be carry-over from other donors' samples. Written as DNA, the CDR3 is TGTGCCAGTAGTAGGGCAGCGGGAGGGCCCCGAGGAGCCCAGTACTTC. Translated, it gives CASSRAAGGPRGAQYF.